This TCR beta chain originates from a study of shared clonotypes between healthy human individuals. Study findings and constraints: Estimated richness values were generally larger in naive subsets than in memory subsets. The study found about 5% of naive CD4 clonotypes shared across a few donors. Genetic and exposure-history diversity was limited by the small donor number.

CD8 cells regarded as naive lacked CD45RO, were positively chosen for CCR7, and omitted terminally differentiated effector memory CD45RA+ cells. In the case of this clone: What it binds is not known.

The CDR3 loop spans 19 amino acids. V was clipped by 3 bases and J by 4 bases; unmatched bases: 15. Germline V gives CDR1 SGDLS, CDR2 YYNGEE. The repertoire was sequenced with immunoSEQ multiplex PCR; TCRdb's copy has only in-frame clones and lacks some. The table shows hundreds of thousands of clones, with about 96% occurring only once. The TCR sequence derives from a woman in her twenties or thirties in good health. The chain combines TRBV9 with TRBJ2-3; 12 nucleotides line up with TRBD1. Sequencing was performed on naive CD8+ T cells sorted from blood. CDR3 region: CASSARPGQGAQAADTQYF. As DNA, the CDR3 is TGTGCCAGCAGCGCCCGACCGGGACAGGGGGCGCAAGCAGCAGATACGCAGTATTTT. The variable domain in full, completed from reference TRBV9 and TRBJ2-3, reads DSGVTQTPKHLITATGQRVTLRCSPRSGDLSVYWYQQSLDQGLQFLIQYYNGEERAKGNILERFSAQQFPDLHSELNLSSLELGDSALYFCASSARPGQGAQAADTQYFGPGTRLTVL.